These 18 T cell receptor beta chains share one sample of origin, sequenced in a study of blood T cell repertoires in COVID-19. The assay was immunoSEQ multiplex PCR, and TCRdb's table has in-frame clones only and misses some. The sample holds under 130,000 clones, about 88% seen once. Material: peripheral blood. These receptors were collected from a human donor in a cohort sampled during active COVID-19.

The V gene is TRBV9, the J gene TRBJ1-4; a possible D gene is TRBD1 (5 bases). CDR3 size: 15 residues. V lost 1 base and J 0 bases, leaving 7 bases between the germline ends. Germline loops: CDR1 SGDLS, CDR2 YYNGEE. Here the CDR3 DNA reads TGTGCCAGCAGCGTACGGGGGTCAACTAATGAAAAACTGTTTTTT. Residues: CASSVRGSTNEKLFF.

The chain uses TRBV10-3 and TRBJ2-3, with a weak D call TRBD1 (5 bases). Germline CDR1 and CDR2: ENHRY and SYGVKD. CDR3 length: 13 residues. V was clipped by 2 bases and J by 4 bases, with 7 bases between them. CDR3 nucleotide sequence: TGTGCCATCAGTGAGAGGGGTCCAGATACGCAGTATTTT. Encoded protein: CAISERGPDTQYF.

The gene calls are TRBV11-2 and TRBJ2-3; the D is unclear. The V and J ends lost 10 bases and 2 bases respectively, with 10 bases between them. CDR1 SGHAT and CDR2 FQNNGV come from the germline V gene. The CDR3 extends over 12 amino acids. DNA for the CDR3: TGTGCCACCTCGCGAGACACAGATACGCAGTATTTT. Translating it yields CATSRDTDTQYF.

The rearrangement joins TRBV6-4 to TRBJ2-1; 8 positions agree with TRBD1. Germline CDR1 reads MRHNA; CDR2 reads SNTAGT. V shed 4 bases and J 6 bases; nucleotides not matched to a gene: 2. The CDR3 runs to 13 residues. The CDR3 spells CASSGQGINEQFF. Here the CDR3 DNA reads TGTGCCAGCAGTGGACAGGGGATCAATGAGCAGTTCTTC.

In this sample, this clone turned up once. J is TRBJ2-2 and V is TRBV11-2; 8 bases are shared with TRBD1. The CDR3 spans 15 residues. V was clipped by 6 bases and J by 7 bases; unmatched bases: 10. From germline, CDR1 is SGHAT and CDR2 FQNNGV. The CDR3 DNA is TGTGCCAGCAGTTCCCCCGGGACAGGTTACGGGGAGCTGTTTTTT. It translates to CASSSPGTGYGELFF.

This clone was detected a few times. V usage is TRBV3-1 (or the pseudogene TRBV3-2) and J usage is TRBJ2-3; 9 bases agree with TRBD2. V was clipped by 0 bases and J by 5 bases; unmatched bases: 9. CDR3 length: 17 amino acids. The V gene's germline CDR1 is LGHDT and CDR2 YNNKEL (reference sequence). The CDR3 nucleotides read TGTGCCAGCAGCCAAGAACTAGCGGGCGGGTCGGGAGATACGCAGTATTTT. Translating gives CASSQELAGGSGDTQYF.

This clone was counted only a few times. The J gene is TRBJ1-5, the V gene TRBV19; D not certain. The CDR3 spans 16 residues. Trimming removed 4 bases at V and 0 bases at J, with 13 bases between. CDR1 and CDR2 (germline): LNHDA, SQIVND (reference sequence). The CDR3 sequence: CASSTHGLYSNQPQHF. The CDR3 coding sequence is TGTGCCAGTAGTACACATGGACTGTATAGCAATCAGCCCCAGCATTTT.

The chain carries TRBV4-2 and TRBJ2-7, with a weak D call TRBD1 (6 bases). The germline V gene encodes CDR1 LGHNA and CDR2 YNFKEQ. V dropped 1 base and J dropped 7 bases, with 11 bases sitting between them. There are 13 residues in the CDR3. The CDR3: CASSQVQGVEQYF. DNA for the CDR3: TGTGCCAGCAGCCAAGTACAGGGCGTAGAGCAGTACTTC.

This clone occurred once. The CDR3 sequence is CASSQETGFNQPQHF. DNA of the CDR3: TGTGCCAGCAGCCAAGAAACAGGGTTCAATCAGCCCCAGCATTTT. The chain recombines TRBV4-2 with TRBJ1-5; the D gene is possibly TRBD1 (6 bases). Trimming shortened V by 0 bases and J by 3 bases, and 9 bases separated the two germline ends. Germline loops: CDR1 LGHNA, CDR2 YNFKEQ. CDR3 length: 15 residues.

The chain is built from TRBV6-5 and TRBJ2-7, with 7 positions matching TRBD1. V was pared by 6 bases and J by 5 bases, with 10 bases of the junction left unmatched. The CDR3 totals 14 residues. Germline CDR1 reads MNHEY; CDR2 reads SVGAGI. CDR3 nucleotide sequence: TGTGCCAGCAGCGCCACGCGACAGGGCAACGAGCAGTACTTC. This gives the protein CASSATRQGNEQYF.

The CDR3 loop reads CASSYSGTGISYEQYF. The DNA for the CDR3 is TGCGCCAGCAGCTACTCCGGGACAGGGATCTCCTACGAGCAGTACTTC. J is TRBJ2-7 and V is TRBV5-1, with 9 nucleotides matching TRBD1. Germline V CDR1 and CDR2: SGHRS, YFSETQ. The CDR3 consists of 16 residues. The ends lost 3 bases at V and 0 bases at J; junction bases unmatched: 7.

The rearrangement links TRBV18 to TRBJ2-5; 7 nucleotides match TRBD2. The germline gives CDR1 KGHSH, CDR2 LQKENI. The junction had 11 bases not matched to a gene; V was cut back by 3 bases and J by 4 bases. This CDR3 has 16 amino acids. DNA for the CDR3: TGTGCCAGCTCACCGCCCCTAGGAGGCGGGGGAGAGACCCAGTACTTC. Amino acids: CASSPPLGGGGETQYF.

This chain links TRBV4-3 with TRBJ2-2, with TRBD2 matching 7 bases. The V and J ends lost 0 bases and 2 bases, in that order; junction bases with no gene match: 9. The CDR3 covers 18 residues. CDR1 and CDR2 (germline): LGHNA, YSLEER. The CDR3 sequence: CASSQEAPGTINTGELFF. CDR3 in DNA: TGCGCCAGCAGCCAAGAGGCCCCCGGGACTATTAACACCGGGGAGCTGTTTTTT.

The chain recombines TRBV7-9 with TRBJ1-2, with TRBD1 matching 9 bases. Germline assignment: CDR1 SEHNR and CDR2 FQNEAQ (reference sequence). CDR3 length: 14 residues. V was pared by 2 bases and J by 6 bases, with 4 bases of the junction left unmatched. CDR3 loop: CASSLTGTGNGYTF. The CDR3 bases are TGTGCCAGCAGCTTAACTGGGACAGGGAATGGCTACACCTTC.

This clone turned up a few times. This chain connects TRBV3-1 (or the pseudogene TRBV3-2) to TRBJ2-7; 10 nucleotides match TRBD2. J lost 5 bases, V lost 1 base, and 5 bases had no gene match. CDR3 size: 15 residues. Germline V gene sequence: CDR1 LGHDT, CDR2 YNNKEL (reference sequence). CDR3 nucleotide sequence: TGTGCCAGCAGCCAAGCCCCGGGGACTAGCGACGAGCAGTACTTC. It is translated as CASSQAPGTSDEQYF.

The chain couples TRBV3-1 (or the pseudogene TRBV3-2) to TRBJ2-7; D possibly corresponds to TRBD1 (5 bases). Trimming left V 0 bases short and J 1 base short, with 16 bases between. CDR3 length equals 17 residues. Germline loops: CDR1 LGHDT, CDR2 YNNKEL (reference sequence). CDR3 sequence: CASSQDFGAETSYEQYF. Here the CDR3 DNA reads TGTGCCAGCAGCCAAGATTTTGGGGCAGAAACATCCTACGAGCAGTACTTC.

This sequence joins TRBV6-5 and TRBJ1-3; TRBD1 matches at 8 bases. J lost 0 bases, V lost 3 bases, and 4 bases had no gene match. The length of the CDR3 is 16 residues. The germline gives CDR1 MNHEY, CDR2 SVGAGI. The CDR3 DNA is TGTGCCAGCAGTTATGGGGGACAGGACTCTGGAAACACCATATATTTT. Translated: CASSYGGQDSGNTIYF.

This chain uses TRBV5-1 with TRBJ2-7, with D possibly TRBD1 on 6 matching bases. Germline V gives CDR1 SGHRS, CDR2 YFSETQ. V lost 4 bases and J 2 bases, leaving 16 bases between the germline ends. The CDR3 covers 15 residues. The CDR3: CASSGTGHDPYEQYF. CDR3 DNA: TGCGCCAGCAGCGGAACGGGACACGATCCCTACGAGCAGTACTTC.